These 20 T cell receptor beta chains came from one sample sequenced in a study of T cell responses to AZD1222 COVID-19 vaccine. The protocol was immunoSEQ multiplex PCR, while the TCRdb copy is restricted to in-frame clones and leaves out a portion. Counted here are approximately 67,000 clones, roughly nine tenths occurring once; the ten biggest clones make up roughly 27%. This specimen consisted of peripheral blood, obtained 28 days after the second AZD1222 dose. These receptor sequences come from an adult who received the AZD1222 COVID-19 vaccine.

The J gene is TRBJ1-3, the V gene TRBV19; maybe TRBD1 (5 bases). CDR1 and CDR2 from the germline V gene are LNHDA and SQIVND (reference sequence). The CDR3 is 16 amino acids. V lost 5 bases to trimming and J lost 4 bases, with 18 bases between them. The CDR3 protein is CASSRFGTDEGNTIYF. CDR3 in DNA: TGTGCCAGTAGTCGGTTTGGGACTGACGAAGGAAACACCATATATTTT.

This chain links TRBV27 with TRBJ2-1; D is tentatively TRBD1 or TRBD2 (7 bases each). Germline-derived CDR1 and CDR2 are MNHEY and SMNVEV (reference sequence). Trimming stripped 4 bases from V and 9 bases from J, with 10 bases between. This CDR3 is 12 amino acids long. CDR3 bases: TGTGCCAGCAGTTCAGGGGGGGTTGAGCAGTTCTTC. It yields the protein CASSSGGVEQFF.

The chain joins TRBV27 to TRBJ1-6; D gene ambiguous. V gave up 2 bases and J gave up 9 bases, with 14 bases separating them. The CDR3 covers 15 residues. The germline CDR1 and CDR2 sequences are MNHEY and SMNVEV (reference sequence). CDR3 bases: TGTGCCAGCAGTTTAAAGTTAGGGAGCGGTTCACCCCTCCACTTT. Protein product: CASSLKLGSGSPLHF.

The chain recombines TRBV11-3 with TRBJ2-7, with D possibly TRBD2 on 5 matching bases. Germline CDR1 SGHNT, CDR2 YENEEA. V was shortened by 5 bases and J by 0 bases, with 8 bases between the two germline ends. The CDR3 is made up of 13 amino acids. The CDR3 spells CASSNRDSYEQYF. The CDR3 DNA sequence: TGTGCCAGCAGCAACCGGGACTCCTACGAGCAGTACTTC.

The chain uses TRBV28 and TRBJ1-5, with a tentative D call TRBD1 (5 bases). The germline CDR1 and CDR2 sequences are MDHEN and SYDVKM. V was shortened by 8 bases and J by 4 bases, with 12 bases between the two germline ends. There are 13 residues in the CDR3. CDR3 amino acids: CASSGASNQPQHF. The CDR3 DNA sequence: TGTGCCAGCTCCGGGGCTTCGAATCAGCCCCAGCATTTT.

This rearrangement joins TRBV6-2 or TRBV6-3 to TRBJ2-2; 9 nucleotides match TRBD1. CDR3 length equals 15 residues. Per germline, CDR1 MNHEY and CDR2 SVGEGT. The trim removed 5 bases at V and 3 bases at J, leaving 4 bases unmatched. The CDR3, as DNA: TGTGCCAGCAGTCGACAGGGGGGTTACACCGGGGAGCTGTTTTTT. As protein: CASSRQGGYTGELFF.

The chain is built from TRBV7-6 and TRBJ2-7, with 8 bases lining up with TRBD1. CDR1 and CDR2 (germline): SGHVS, FNYEAQ. J gave up 5 bases and V 1 base, and 4 bases lay outside the gene matches. The CDR3 covers 14 residues. The CDR3 nucleotides are TGTGCCAGCAGCTTAGGGGCAGGGGGCCACGAGCAGTACTTC. It encodes CASSLGAGGHEQYF.

V is TRBV9 and J is TRBJ2-3, with TRBD1 as a possible D gene (6 bases). CDR1 and CDR2 from the germline V gene are SGDLS and YYNGEE. The CDR3 covers 17 residues. The ends were cut back, 0 bases at V and 5 bases at J, with 19 bases in the middle. The CDR3 sequence is CASSVAGRGYEKDTQYF. The CDR3 bases are TGTGCCAGCAGCGTAGCGGGCAGGGGATATGAGAAAGATACGCAGTATTTT.

The V and J genes are TRBV18 and TRBJ2-6; D uncertain. The CDR3 sequence is 14 residues long. CDR1 and CDR2 (germline): KGHSH, LQKENI. Trimming pared 3 bases from V and 2 bases from J, leaving 5 bases between. The CDR3 DNA reads as TGTGCCAGCTCACCGAAGGCTGGGGCCAACGTCCTGACTTTC. It is translated as CASSPKAGANVLTF.

The gene calls are TRBV4-1 and TRBJ1-2, with a possible D match to TRBD1 (5 bases). Trimming pared 1 base from V and 6 bases from J, leaving 18 bases between. CDR3 length: 16 amino acids. Germline CDR1 and CDR2: MGHRA and YSYEKL. CDR3 nucleotide sequence: TGCGCCAGCAGCCAAGTGAACCCGTACAGGCGGGATGGCTACACCTTC. Translation gives CASSQVNPYRRDGYTF.

The chain recombines TRBV27 with TRBJ2-7; perhaps TRBD2 as D (6 bases). Per the germline V gene, CDR1 is MNHEY and CDR2 is SMNVEV (reference sequence). The germline V and J ends were trimmed by 6 bases and 0 bases, with 12 bases remaining between them. The CDR3 has 14 residues. As DNA, the CDR3 is TGTGCCAGCAGAGCGGGCTCACTCTCCTACGAGCAGTACTTC. Translating it yields CASRAGSLSYEQYF.

The chain has TRBV7-2 and TRBJ1-2; D not resolved. V was pared by 4 bases and J by 8 bases, with 14 bases between. The CDR3 extends over 13 amino acids. Germline CDR1 SGHTA, CDR2 FQGNSA. In nucleotides, the CDR3 is TGTGCCAGCAGCTCCGAGACCCGCCGGGGCTACACCTTC. Translated, it gives CASSSETRRGYTF.

The chain employs TRBV6-5 and TRBJ2-1; 7 bases fit TRBD2. V shed 10 bases, J shed 4 bases, and the junction held 10 bases outside the gene matches. CDR3 length: 14 residues. Germline CDR1 MNHEY, CDR2 SVGAGI. CDR3 in DNA: TGTGCCACCAGCGGCGGGAGTCGGTACAATGAGCAGTTCTTC. It yields the protein CATSGGSRYNEQFF.

This clone was detected once. This chain uses TRBV18 with TRBJ1-6; D possibly corresponds to TRBD1 (5 bases). The V and J ends lost 1 base and 10 bases respectively, with 8 bases between them. CDR3 size: 13 residues. Germline CDR1 KGHSH, CDR2 LQKENI. The CDR3 is CASSPQGDSPLHF. The CDR3 DNA sequence: TGTGCCAGCTCACCACAAGGGGACTCACCCCTCCACTTT. Full variable domain (missing parts from reference TRBV18 and TRBJ1-6): NAGVMQNPRHLVRRRGQEARLRCSPMKGHSHVYWYRQLPEEGLKFMVYLQKENIIDESGMPKERFSAEFPKEGPSILRIQQVVRGDSAAYFCASSPQGDSPLHFGNGTRLTVT.

The gene calls are TRBV5-1 and TRBJ2-3, with a weak D call TRBD1 (6 bases). From germline, CDR1 is SGHRS and CDR2 YFSETQ. The CDR3 totals 14 residues. The V and J ends lost 8 bases and 2 bases respectively, with 15 bases between them. Here the CDR3 DNA reads TGCGCCAGTACCCCGGGACAACTCACAGATACGCAGTATTTT. Translating gives CASTPGQLTDTQYF.

This chain uses TRBV7-6 with TRBJ2-7; D may be TRBD2 (8 bases). CDR3 length equals 16 residues. V lost 0 bases and J 6 bases, leaving 18 bases between the germline ends. CDR1 and CDR2 (germline): SGHVS, FNYEAQ. CDR3 DNA sequence: TGTGCCAGCAGCTTAGCCGGGGGGGGGACAGTAACCGAGCAGTACTTC. It translates to CASSLAGGGTVTEQYF.

The genes are TRBV10-3 and TRBJ2-7; weak D call: TRBD2 (6 bases). CDR1 is ENHRY, CDR2 SYGVKD, per germline. V was cut by 0 bases and J by 6 bases, with 15 bases left in between. This CDR3 region has 15 residues. The CDR3 region has the DNA TGTGCCATCAGTGAGTCAGGACTCCGGGGGTCCGAGCAGTACTTC. It encodes CAISESGLRGSEQYF.

This chain links TRBV6-5 with TRBJ1-1; possibly TRBD1 for D (6 bases). V was clipped by 6 bases and J by 6 bases, with 8 bases between them. Germline V gene sequence: CDR1 MNHEY, CDR2 SVGAGI. The CDR3 totals 11 residues. The CDR3 loop reads CASRGASEAFF. CDR3 nucleotides: TGTGCCAGCAGGGGGGCCTCTGAAGCTTTCTTT.

Details on this clone: Germline is not matched at one junction end, which may reflect a read error. V gene TRBV6-5 combines with J gene TRBJ1-1; D gene uncertain. The CDR3 covers 15 residues. Germline assignment: CDR1 MNHEY and CDR2 SVGAGI. CDR3 region: CASSYSPGMKTEAFF. The CDR3 DNA sequence: TGTGCCAGCAGTTACTCTCCCGGTATGAAGACTGAAGCTTTCTTT.

The chain carries TRBV19 and TRBJ1-1; no reliable D call. CDR3 length: 12 residues. The germline V gene has CDR1 LNHDA and CDR2 SQIVND (reference sequence). V lost 3 bases and J lost 7, with 9 bases in between. This CDR3 reads CASSIPYNEAFF. The CDR3 nucleotides read TGTGCCAGTAGTATTCCGTATAATGAAGCTTTCTTT.